Shown below are 30 T cell receptor beta chains from a single sample sequenced in a study of OX40 agonist ivuxolimab in advanced cancers. TCRdb's copy holds only in-frame clones and misses some; the assay was immunoSEQ multiplex PCR. The repertoire holds approximately 20,000 clones, with approximately 80% as singletons. Material: CD4+ or CD8+ T cells sorted from blood, obtained in a trial of the OX40 agonist ivuxolimab. The receptors shown here come from an adult with an advanced solid tumor such as melanoma, head and neck, liver or kidney cancer.

This chain connects TRBV28 to TRBJ2-3; a possible D gene is TRBD1 (6 bases). Trimming shortened V by 3 bases and J by 5 bases, and 12 bases separated the two germline ends. Germline loops: CDR1 MDHEN, CDR2 SYDVKM. This CDR3 has 14 amino acids. The CDR3 sequence is CASSFRAGVDTQYF. The CDR3 coding sequence is TGTGCCAGCAGTTTTAGGGCAGGGGTAGATACGCAGTATTTT.

This clone has only a few counts. V usage is TRBV2 and J usage is TRBJ2-1; a possible D gene is TRBD1 (5 bases). Trimming took 7 bases from V and 10 from J, leaving 5 bases between them. In germline, CDR1 is SNHLY, CDR2 FYNNEI. The CDR3 covers 9 residues. CDR3 sequence reads: CASKGEQFF. The CDR3 DNA sequence: TGTGCCAGCAAGGGGGAGCAGTTCTTC.

This clone was seen only a few times. The chain employs TRBV7-8 and TRBJ2-7, with D perhaps matching TRBD1 or TRBD2 (5 bases each). The CDR3 spans 15 residues. The V gene lost 1 base and the J gene lost 4 bases, with 14 bases spanning the gap. Germline CDR1 and CDR2: SGHVS and FQNEAQ. In DNA, the CDR3 is TGTGCCAGCAGCTTAGATTTGGGGGAACTTTACGAGCAGTACTTC. Amino acids: CASSLDLGELYEQYF.

The rearrangement uses TRBV12-5 and TRBJ2-3, with D possibly being TRBD2 (6 bases). The CDR3 is made up of 14 amino acids. V gave up 3 bases and J gave up 3 bases, with 10 bases separating them. In germline, CDR1 is LGHNT, CDR2 FRNRAP. The CDR3 protein is CASGLGGETDTQYF. CDR3 in DNA: TGTGCTAGTGGTTTAGGCGGGGAGACAGATACGCAGTATTTT. Drawing the rest from reference TRBV12-5 and TRBJ2-3, the complete variable domain is DARVTQTPRHKVTEMGQEVTMRCQPILGHNTVFWYRQTMMQGLELLAYFRNRAPLDDSGMPKDRFSAEMPDATLATLKIQPSEPRDSAVYFCASGLGGETDTQYFGPGTRLTVL.

The gene calls are TRBV6-5 and TRBJ2-7, with a tentative D call TRBD1 (6 bases). The CDR3 loop spans 14 amino acids. Trimming removed 2 bases at V and 0 bases at J, with 8 bases between. Germline assignment: CDR1 MNHEY and CDR2 SVGAGI. CDR3 residues: CASSYIGGSYEQYF. The CDR3 coding sequence is TGTGCCAGCAGTTACATAGGGGGCTCCTACGAGCAGTACTTC.

CDR3 region: CASSLFGTVDEKLFF. CDR3 bases: TGTGCCAGCAGCTTATTCGGGACAGTTGATGAAAAACTGTTTTTT. This chain connects TRBV5-4 to TRBJ1-4; 7 nucleotides match TRBD1. The germline CDR1 and CDR2 sequences are SGHNT and YYREEE (reference sequence). The CDR3 consists of 15 residues. The junction had 7 bases not matched to a gene; V was cut back by 2 bases and J by 6 bases.

J is TRBJ2-1 and V is TRBV29-1; 10 nucleotides align to TRBD2. Trimming cost V 5 bases and J 3 bases; bases outside gene matches: 7. CDR3 size: 15 residues. Germline loops: CDR1 SQVTM, CDR2 ANQGSEA. CDR3: CSVRTSGKNYNEQFF. The DNA of the CDR3 is TGCAGCGTTCGTACTAGCGGGAAGAACTACAATGAGCAGTTCTTC.

The chain employs TRBV4-1 and TRBJ2-3; 8 bases align to TRBD2. This CDR3 has 17 residues. V gave up 0 bases and J gave up 3 bases; unmatched junction bases: 8. Germline loops: CDR1 MGHRA, CDR2 YSYEKL. In nucleotides, the CDR3 is TGCGCCAGCAGCCAAGAGTCGGGGGGGCGGCCGACAGATACGCAGTATTTT. The encoded protein is CASSQESGGRPTDTQYF.

The chain is built from TRBV15 and TRBJ1-1; TRBD1 agrees at 8 bases. Germline V gives CDR1 LNHNV, CDR2 YYDKDF (reference sequence). The CDR3 length is 15 residues. V lost 4 bases and J lost 1; bases outside the gene matches: 5. In nucleotides, the CDR3 is TGTGCCACCAGCAAAAACAGGGGGAAGAACACTGAAGCTTTCTTT. This gives the protein CATSKNRGKNTEAFF.

The J gene is TRBJ2-3, the V gene TRBV21-1; the tabulated D call, TRBD2, remains unverified against the DNA. TRBV21-1 is reported as a pseudogene. The CDR3 is made up of 14 amino acids. The CDR3 sequence is CASTGGDSTDTQYF. The CDR3 region has the DNA TGTGCCAGCACCGGGGGGGACAGCACAGATACGCAGTATTTT.

This sequence joins TRBV5-6 and TRBJ1-5; D is ambiguous. The germline V and J ends were trimmed by 0 bases and 5 bases, with 9 bases remaining between them. The CDR3 has 14 residues. Germline-derived CDR1 and CDR2 are SGHDT and YYEEEE. CDR3 DNA: TGTGCCAGCAGCTTGGGGATTGGGTATCAGCCCCAGCATTTT. It encodes CASSLGIGYQPQHF.

For this clone: The same CDR3 arises from other DNA sequences in this sample as well. This chain uses TRBV20-1 with TRBJ2-5; D is unclear. Germline V gives CDR1 DFQATT, CDR2 SNEGSKA (reference sequence). The CDR3 contains 10 residues. V lost 5 bases and J 5 bases, leaving 6 bases between the germline ends. The CDR3 loop is CSALEETQYF. The CDR3 DNA reads as TGCAGTGCTCTAGAGGAGACCCAGTACTTC.

The chain combines TRBV5-4 with TRBJ2-1, with 8 bases that match TRBD1. CDR3 size: 16 residues. Germline CDR1 SGHNT, CDR2 YYREEE (reference sequence). V dropped 0 bases and J dropped 4; count of bases not matched to a gene: 6. CDR3 loop: CASSLDSDRAYNEQFF. DNA for the CDR3: TGTGCCAGCAGCTTGGATTCGGACAGGGCATACAATGAGCAGTTCTTC.

V is TRBV27 and J is TRBJ1-2; D gene unclear. The CDR3 length is 14 residues. Trimming removed 6 bases from V and 5 bases from J, with 16 bases in between. Germline CDR1 reads MNHEY; CDR2 reads SMNVEV (reference sequence). The CDR3: CASSDEVGLYGYTF. DNA for the CDR3: TGTGCCAGCAGCGACGAAGTAGGGCTTTATGGCTACACCTTC.

The chain recombines TRBV2 with TRBJ1-2, with D maybe TRBD1 (6 bases). The germline V gene has CDR1 SNHLY and CDR2 FYNNEI. The CDR3 is 12 amino acids. The V gene lost 8 bases and the J gene lost 7 bases, with 14 bases spanning the gap. CDR3 sequence reads: CASVQGFRGYTF. The CDR3 DNA follows: TGTGCCAGCGTACAGGGCTTCCGTGGCTACACCTTC.

J is TRBJ2-7 and V is TRBV6-5; TRBD2 aligns across 9 bases. Germline values: CDR1 MNHEY, CDR2 SVGAGI. The CDR3 contains 16 residues. The V gene end was trimmed by 0 bases and the J gene end by 4 bases; junction bases not matched to a gene: 7. As DNA, the CDR3 is TGTGCCAGCAGTTACTCAGGGCGGGGGGGTTCGTACGAGCAGTACTTC. Its translation: CASSYSGRGGSYEQYF.

The chain employs TRBV7-7 and TRBJ2-7; D unresolved. CDR3 length: 13 amino acids. V shed 1 base and J shed 1 base, with 5 bases lying between them. Germline values: CDR1 SSHAT, CDR2 FNYEAQ (reference sequence). CDR3 region: CASSLDSSYEQYF. The CDR3 coding sequence is TGTGCCAGCAGCTTAGACAGTTCCTACGAGCAGTACTTC.

The chain carries TRBV7-9 and TRBJ1-5; 10 bases match TRBD1. The DNA end is more similar to TRBJ2-3, so the J call may be wrong. The CDR3 length is 14 residues. Germline-derived CDR1 and CDR2 are SEHNR and FQNEAQ (reference sequence). Here the CDR3 reads CASSLGQGNQPQYF. CDR3 coding DNA: TGTGCCAGCAGCTTGGGACAGGGGAATCAGCCCCAGTATTTT.

V and J are TRBV4-3 and TRBJ1-5, with D hard to call. CDR3 length: 16 amino acids. Germline V gene data show CDR1 as LGHNA and CDR2 as YSLEER. Deletions cut 0 bases from V and 3 bases from J, with 12 bases between. As DNA, the CDR3 is TGCGCCAGCAGCCAAGAATCGTCACAGCCCAATCAGCCCCAGCATTTT. It encodes CASSQESSQPNQPQHF.

The table lists this clone with a count of one. The gene calls are TRBV6-1 and TRBJ1-1; 10 bases map to TRBD1. CDR1 and CDR2 (germline): MNHNS, SASEGT. Trimming at V came to 2 bases and at J to 0 bases, leaving 3 bases not matched to a gene. The CDR3 runs 16 residues. For the CDR3, the DNA is TGTGCCAGCAGTGAAAGGGACAGGGGAGTGAACACTGAAGCTTTCTTT. This gives the protein CASSERDRGVNTEAFF.

This clone came up once. This chain connects TRBV5-4 to TRBJ2-1; D might be TRBD1 (6 bases). From germline, CDR1 is SGHNT and CDR2 YYREEE (reference sequence). The CDR3 is made up of 15 amino acids. Trimming removed 4 bases at V and 0 bases at J, with 11 bases between. CDR3 sequence reads: CASSLTGSSYNEQFF. The CDR3 bases are TGTGCCAGCAGCCTAACAGGGTCCTCCTACAATGAGCAGTTCTTC. The full variable domain, completed using reference TRBV5-4 and TRBJ2-1, is ETGVTQSPTHLIKTRGQQVTLRCSSQSGHNTVSWYQQALGQGPQFIFQYYREEENGRGNFPPRFSGLQFPNYSSELNVNALELDDSALYLCASSLTGSSYNEQFFGPGTRLTVL.

This clone rates as medium-sized. The rearrangement uses TRBV19 and TRBJ2-3, with D tentatively TRBD2 (6 bases). The CDR3 has 15 residues. The germline V gene encodes CDR1 LNHDA and CDR2 SQIVND (reference sequence). V was cut by 8 bases and J by 4 bases, with 19 bases left in between. The CDR3 nucleotides are TGTGCCAGTTCTTGGCTGTTAGGAGGGGCAGATACGCAGTATTTT. Encoded protein: CASSWLLGGADTQYF.

Concerning this clone: This sample also contains other DNA sequences that code for the same CDR3. This chain joins TRBV11-3 and TRBJ1-5; a possible D gene is TRBD1 (5 bases). With 4 bases removed from V and 2 bases from J, the gap between germline ends came to 9 bases. The CDR3 runs to 14 residues. Germline CDR1 and CDR2: SGHNT and YENEEA. The CDR3 loop reads CASSSRGGNQPQHF. In DNA form, the CDR3 reads TGTGCCAGCAGCTCCCGGGGGGGCAATCAGCCCCAGCATTTT. The full variable domain, with the rest looked up from reference TRBV11-3 and TRBJ1-5, is EAGVVQSPRYKIIEKKQPVAFWCNPISGHNTLYWYLQNLGQGPELLIRYENEEAVDDSQLPKDRFSAERLKGVDSTLKIQPAELGDSAVYLCASSSRGGNQPQHFGDGTRLSIL.

The chain links TRBV5-1 to TRBJ1-4; D remains unclear. CDR3 size: 14 residues. Trimming took 1 base from V and 13 from J, leaving 17 bases between them. Per germline, CDR1 SGHRS and CDR2 YFSETQ. As DNA, the CDR3 is TGCGCCAGCAGCTTGTTAAGCACCGACGAGGGACTGTTTTTT. Residues: CASSLLSTDEGLFF.

This sequence joins TRBV14 and TRBJ2-7; tentatively, D is TRBD1 (6 bases). This CDR3 contains 12 residues. The germline gives CDR1 SGHDN, CDR2 FVKESK. Trimming cost V 7 bases and J 0 bases, with 7 bases left between them. CDR3 DNA: TGTGCCAGCAAAGGGGGCTCCTACGAGCAGTACTTC. Its translation: CASKGGSYEQYF.

The chain joins TRBV2 to TRBJ1-1; D is ambiguous. With 8 bases removed from V and 11 bases from J, the gap between germline ends came to 15 bases. The CDR3 consists of 11 residues. Germline CDR1 reads SNHLY; CDR2 reads FYNNEI. The CDR3 coding sequence is TGTGCCAGCTTGGTCCCCGTGGAGGCTTTCTTT. Protein sequence: CASLVPVEAFF.

The chain employs TRBV7-3 and TRBJ2-5, with 8 nucleotides matching TRBD1. The CDR3 length is 17 residues. V trimming: 2 bases; J trimming: 1 base; junction bases outside the gene matches: 9. Looked up from germline, CDR1 is SGHTA and CDR2 is FQGTGA. The CDR3 loop reads CASSLGQGADGQETQYF. The CDR3 DNA is TGTGCCAGCAGCTTAGGTCAGGGGGCGGACGGCCAAGAGACCCAGTACTTC.

The chain couples TRBV5-8 to TRBJ2-7; 9 bases are a match to TRBD1. The CDR3 has 15 amino acids. Germline lookup yields CDR1 SGHTS and CDR2 YDEGEE. With 3 bases clipped from V and 5 bases from J, the junction kept 9 bases outside the gene matches. The CDR3 region is CASSWDRDNLDEQYF. The CDR3 coding sequence is TGTGCCAGCAGCTGGGACAGGGATAATTTGGACGAGCAGTACTTC.

The chain uses TRBV4-2 and TRBJ2-5; D is unclear. The V end was cut by 2 bases, the J end by 2 bases, with 12 bases between. The germline V gene encodes CDR1 LGHNA and CDR2 YNFKEQ. The CDR3 runs to 15 residues. The CDR3 spells CASSQRIDIQETQYF. The CDR3, as DNA: TGTGCCAGCAGCCAACGAATCGACATACAAGAGACCCAGTACTTC.

This chain joins TRBV9 and TRBJ1-2; D is ambiguous. Germline assignment: CDR1 SGDLS and CDR2 YYNGEE. The CDR3 runs 14 residues. V was cut by 2 bases and J by 0 bases, with 8 bases left in between. CDR3 loop: CASSVPYSNYGYTF. The CDR3 DNA is TGTGCCAGCAGCGTTCCCTATTCTAACTATGGCTACACCTTC.